The 32 T cell receptor beta chains below come from one sample, sequenced in a study of T cell repertoires in aging, cancer and after chemotherapy. TCR beta rearrangements were amplified from peripheral blood genomic DNA. Multiplex touch-down PCR with TRB-A/B primers amplified rearranged V-D-J TRB sequences. TCRdb independently ran MiXCR on the multiplex PCR reads; one entry per CDR3 protein. The sample has thousands of distinct CDR3 sequences; less than 25% are singletons. Sequenced input: blood. The receptors were sampled from a human donor in good health.

The rearrangement joins TRBV28 to TRBJ1-2; weak D call: TRBD1 (5 bases). Germline V CDR1 and CDR2: MDHEN, SYDVKM. CDR3 length: 14 residues. The V and J ends lost 3 bases and 5 bases respectively, with 13 bases between them. CDR3 protein: CASSFEGRRYGYTF. The CDR3 DNA reads as TGTGCCAGCAGTTTCGAGGGGAGGAGGTATGGCTACACCTTC.

Concerning this clonotype: This sequence may be a read error, since a much larger clone differs from it by one base. The chain has TRBV24-1 and TRBJ2-2; TRBD1 might be the D (6 bases). The germline CDR1 and CDR2 sequences are KGHDR and SFDVKD. CDR3 length equals 15 residues. CDR3 nucleotide sequence: TGTGCCACCAGTGAATCGGGACAACTCACCGGGGAGCAGTTTTTT. It translates to CATSESGQLTGEQFF.

This clonotype occurred a few times. The J gene is TRBJ2-3, the V gene TRBV27; tentatively, D is TRBD2 (6 bases). The V end was cut by 3 bases, the J end by 2 bases, with 15 bases between. The CDR3 totals 16 residues. Germline V lookup: CDR1 MNHEY, CDR2 SMNVEV (reference sequence). CDR3 DNA: TGTGCCAGCAGTTTCTACGTTAGCGGATCCACAGATACGCAGTATTTT. Amino acid sequence: CASSFYVSGSTDTQYF.

This clonotype was recorded a few times. This chain links TRBV12-3 or TRBV12-4 with TRBJ2-3; possible D gene TRBD2, 6 bases. Trimming removed 3 bases from V and 1 base from J, with 11 bases in between. The CDR3 contains 15 residues. CDR3 coding DNA: TGTGCCAGCAGTTTGGGGGACTCCGGCACAGATACGCAGTATTTT. It encodes CASSLGDSGTDTQYF.

This clonotype is medium-sized within its sample. The chain has TRBV6-5 and TRBJ2-5; the D gene is possibly TRBD2 (6 bases). Germline values: CDR1 MNHEY, CDR2 SVGAGI. CDR3 length: 15 residues. Trimming took off 2 bases at V and 5 bases at J, with 15 bases between the two ends. CDR3: CASSYLARDGETQYF. The CDR3 DNA is TGTGCCAGCAGTTACCTAGCGCGGGATGGGGAGACCCAGTACTTC.

The sample holds a few counts of this clonotype. J is TRBJ2-1 and V is TRBV11-2; D may correspond to TRBD1 or TRBD2 (5 bases each). Germline V gene sequence: CDR1 SGHAT, CDR2 FQNNGV. The length of the CDR3 is 11 residues. V was pared by 5 bases and J by 12 bases, with 11 bases between. This chain's CDR3 is CASSRPGPQFF. CDR3 sequence (DNA): TGTGCCAGCAGCAGACCGGGACCGCAGTTCTTC.

This rearrangement joins TRBV20-1 to TRBJ2-7, with D possibly being TRBD2 (6 bases). The CDR3 has 17 amino acids. The V gene lost 4 bases and the J gene lost 3 bases, with 25 bases spanning the gap. Looked up from germline, CDR1 is DFQATT and CDR2 is SNEGSKA (reference sequence). The CDR3 spells CSAITPKRIADVYEQYF. For the CDR3, the DNA is TGCAGTGCTATTACCCCTAAACGAATAGCGGATGTCTACGAGCAGTACTTC.

This clonotype was seen only once. The chain combines TRBV4-2 with TRBJ2-3; D not certain. Germline lookup yields CDR1 LGHNA and CDR2 YNFKEQ. V was clipped by 1 base and J by 0 bases, with 8 bases between them. The length of the CDR3 is 15 residues. The CDR3 loop is CASSQGGESTDTQYF. DNA of the CDR3: TGTGCCAGCAGCCAAGGAGGAGAGAGCACAGATACGCAGTATTTT.

The chain recombines TRBV20-1 with TRBJ2-5; TRBD2 aligns across 8 bases. This CDR3 region has 13 residues. V lost 3 bases and J lost 5; bases outside the gene matches: 5. Germline V gene data show CDR1 as DFQATT and CDR2 as SNEGSKA (reference sequence). The chain's CDR3 is CSASRTSHETQYF. CDR3 nucleotide sequence: TGCAGTGCTAGTAGGACTAGCCACGAGACCCAGTACTTC.

This clonotype was detected a few times. This chain connects TRBV27 to TRBJ1-5; a possible D gene is TRBD1 (5 bases). The CDR3 has 15 amino acids. Germline CDR1 MNHEY, CDR2 SMNVEV (reference sequence). V was clipped by 2 bases and J by 4 bases, with 12 bases between them. DNA for the CDR3: TGTGCCAGCAGTTTACTGGGGCAGAGAAATCAGCCCCAGCATTTT. It specifies CASSLLGQRNQPQHF.

By sample share, this clonotype is medium-sized. The chain combines TRBV19 with TRBJ1-5, with 7 bases fitting TRBD1. The V and J ends lost 3 bases and 2 bases, in that order; junction bases with no gene match: 4. The CDR3 is 15 amino acids. Germline CDR1 LNHDA, CDR2 SQIVND (reference sequence). CDR3 DNA sequence: TGTGCCAGTAGTATCCAGGGGACAGGCAATCAGCCCCAGCATTTT. Its translation is CASSIQGTGNQPQHF.

Only a few counts were recorded for this clonotype. This rearrangement joins TRBV4-3 to TRBJ2-1; 12 bases align to TRBD1. Looked up from germline, CDR1 is LGHNA and CDR2 is YSLEER. CDR3 length: 15 residues. The junction had 4 bases not matched to a gene; V was cut back by 2 bases and J by 8 bases. CDR3 sequence: CASSQPRDRGHEQFF. CDR3 sequence (DNA): TGCGCCAGCAGCCAACCTCGGGACAGGGGGCATGAGCAGTTCTTC.

This clonotype is medium-sized. V and J are TRBV20-1 and TRBJ1-1; D gene unclear. CDR1 and CDR2 from the germline V gene are DFQATT and SNEGSKA (reference sequence). Trimming shortened V by 1 base and J by 4 bases, and 13 bases separated the two germline ends. The CDR3 contains 14 residues. The CDR3 coding sequence is TGCAGTGCTAGAGTGGGCAACGTGGGCACTGAAGCTTTCTTT. Residues: CSARVGNVGTEAFF.

This clonotype was counted a few times. The V gene is TRBV28, the J gene TRBJ2-4; weak D call: TRBD2 (6 bases). CDR3 length: 13 amino acids. V lost 3 bases and J 8 bases, leaving 11 bases between the germline ends. CDR1 is MDHEN and CDR2 is SYDVKM in the germline V gene. CDR3 in amino acids: CASSLQRRDIQYF. DNA of the CDR3: TGTGCCAGCAGTTTGCAGCGGAGGGACATTCAGTACTTC.

This chain joins TRBV5-4 and TRBJ2-1, with 11 bases that match TRBD2. There are 15 residues in the CDR3. Germline V gene data show CDR1 as SGHNT and CDR2 as YYREEE (reference sequence). V lost 5 bases to trimming and J lost 5 bases; unmatched junction nucleotides: 6. The CDR3 nucleotides are TGTGCCAGCAGGAAGGGACTAGCGGTTAACAATGAGCAGTTCTTC. The encoded protein is CASRKGLAVNNEQFF.

This clonotype was observed a handful of times. V gene TRBV5-6 combines with J gene TRBJ2-5, with D uncertain. Looked up from germline, CDR1 is SGHDT and CDR2 is YYEEEE. The CDR3 is 11 residues long. Trimming pared 5 bases from V and 2 bases from J, leaving 4 bases between. As DNA, the CDR3 is TGTGCCAGCAGTCAACAAGAGACCCAGTACTTC. Its translation: CASSQQETQYF.

The gene calls are TRBV6-2 or TRBV6-3 and TRBJ2-2; tentative D call: TRBD2 (5 bases). The CDR3 covers 13 residues. The V and J ends lost 3 bases and 5 bases respectively, with 7 bases between them. The V gene's germline CDR1 is MNHEY and CDR2 SVGEGT. In DNA, the CDR3 is TGTGCCAGCAGTTATGGGGAGACCGGGGAGCTGTTTTTT. Protein sequence: CASSYGETGELFF.

Relative to its sample, this clonotype is large. The chain links TRBV6-1 to TRBJ1-1; D remains unclear. Trimming took 7 bases from V and 1 from J, leaving 10 bases between them. Germline CDR1 is MNHNS and CDR2 is SASEGT. This CDR3 has 13 amino acids. The CDR3: CASNAAENTEAFF. The CDR3 DNA reads as TGTGCCAGCAACGCAGCAGAGAACACTGAAGCTTTCTTT.

By proportion, this clonotype is medium-sized. This rearrangement joins TRBV6-1 to TRBJ2-2; 13 nucleotides agree with TRBD2. The CDR3 is made up of 15 amino acids. J lost 4 bases, V lost 4 bases, and 0 bases had no gene match. Germline CDR1 is MNHNS and CDR2 is SASEGT. The CDR3 protein is CASSGLAGGTGELFF. CDR3 nucleotides: TGTGCCAGCAGTGGACTAGCGGGAGGCACCGGGGAGCTGTTTTTT.

Here the CDR3 reads CASSPGQAYNSPLHF. CDR3 in DNA: TGTGCCAGCAGCCCGGGGCAGGCCTATAATTCACCCCTCCACTTT. The chain employs TRBV5-5 and TRBJ1-6; the D gene is possibly TRBD1 (5 bases). The germline gives CDR1 SGHKS, CDR2 YYEKEE (reference sequence). CDR3 length: 15 amino acids. Trimming shortened V by 4 bases and J by 2 bases, and 10 bases separated the two germline ends.

In this sample, this clonotype is medium-sized. The chain uses TRBV4-3 and TRBJ1-2, with D possibly matching TRBD1 (5 bases). Deletions cut 3 bases from V and 4 bases from J, with 9 bases between. From germline, CDR1 is LGHNA and CDR2 YSLEER. The CDR3 covers 13 residues. CDR3 in amino acids: CASSQEGTYGYTF. The CDR3 DNA is TGCGCCAGCAGCCAGGAGGGGACCTATGGCTACACCTTC.

Sample share makes this clonotype large. The chain couples TRBV29-1 to TRBJ2-2; 12 nucleotides agree with TRBD2. The trim removed 5 bases at V and 8 bases at J, leaving 6 bases unmatched. The CDR3 contains 14 residues. CDR1 is SQVTM, CDR2 ANQGSEA, per germline. In DNA, the CDR3 is TGCAGCGTTAGACTAGCGGGAGAATCGGGGGAGCTGTTTTTT. This translates into CSVRLAGESGELFF.

Note on this clonotype: A much larger clone differs from this one at a single base, so this may be a read error. The chain employs TRBV29-1 and TRBJ1-5, with 10 bases matching TRBD1. This CDR3 spans 13 amino acids. Germline values: CDR1 SQVTM, CDR2 ANQGSEA. CDR3 DNA: TGCAGCGTTTGGGACAGGGGCAATCAGACCCAGCATTTT. Encoded protein: CSVWDRGNQTQHF.

This clonotype appeared a single time. CDR3: CASSKRGQELTYEQYF. DNA of the CDR3: TGTGCCAGTAGTAAAAGGGGACAGGAGCTCACCTACGAGCAGTACTTC. V is TRBV19 and J is TRBJ2-7; 8 bases line up with TRBD1. Germline V lookup: CDR1 LNHDA, CDR2 SQIVND (reference sequence). The CDR3 runs to 16 residues. With V trimmed by 4 bases and J by 2 bases, 10 bases remained unmatched.

This clonotype qualifies as medium-sized. This rearrangement joins TRBV29-1 to TRBJ1-1; a possible D gene is TRBD1 (5 bases). Trimming took off 3 bases at V and 10 bases at J, with 12 bases between the two ends. The CDR3 totals 11 residues. Germline CDR1 and CDR2: SQVTM and ANQGSEA. In DNA, the CDR3 is TGCAGCGTTGATCCTCAGGGCGGAGCTTTCTTT. Its protein is CSVDPQGGAFF.

This chain links TRBV15 with TRBJ2-1; 9 bases fit TRBD2. CDR3 length equals 15 residues. V shed 3 bases, J shed 4 bases, and the junction held 4 bases outside the gene matches. Per the germline V gene, CDR1 is LNHNV and CDR2 is YYDKDF (reference sequence). In DNA form, the CDR3 reads TGTGCCACCAGCAGGACTAGCGGAAGTTACAATGAGCAGTTCTTC. It codes for CATSRTSGSYNEQFF.

This clonotype rates as medium-sized (0.01 to 0.1%). This chain uses TRBV6-2 or TRBV6-3 with TRBJ2-6; no clear D gene. CDR1 and CDR2 (germline): MNHEY, SVGEGT. The CDR3 runs to 15 residues. V lost 2 bases and J 1 base, leaving 6 bases between the germline ends. CDR3 loop: CASSYQGSGANVLTF. The CDR3 DNA sequence: TGTGCCAGCAGTTACCAAGGGTCTGGGGCCAACGTCCTGACTTTC.

This clonotype was seen more than once but under ten times. The rearrangement joins TRBV28 to TRBJ2-2; TRBD2 agrees at 9 bases. CDR1 is MDHEN, CDR2 SYDVKM, per germline. CDR3 size: 16 residues. V lost 5 bases and J lost 3; bases outside the gene matches: 7. This CDR3 reads CASSPVAGVHTGELFF. The CDR3 nucleotides are TGTGCCAGCAGTCCCGTAGCGGGAGTCCACACCGGGGAGCTGTTTTTT.

The V and J genes are TRBV6-5 and TRBJ1-4, with D possibly being TRBD1 (5 bases). CDR3 size: 15 residues. Looked up from germline, CDR1 is MNHEY and CDR2 is SVGAGI. V lost 0 bases to trimming and J lost 6 bases, with 11 bases between them. The CDR3 DNA reads as TGTGCCAGCAGTTACTCAGGAAGAGGGGATGAAAAACTGTTTTTT. Translating gives CASSYSGRGDEKLFF.

This clonotype is classed as medium-sized (0.01 to 0.1%). The CDR3 DNA sequence: TGCAGTGCTAGAGAAAACAGGGGGCACTCACCCCTCCACTTT. Encoded protein: CSARENRGHSPLHF. The rearrangement joins TRBV20-1 to TRBJ1-6, with 9 bases lining up with TRBD1. The CDR3 loop spans 14 amino acids. V lost 0 bases, J lost 10 bases, and 4 bases stayed unmatched. Germline CDR1 is DFQATT and CDR2 is SNEGSKA (reference sequence).

This chain uses TRBV10-1 with TRBJ2-1, with TRBD2 matching over 11 bases. The germline gives CDR1 WNHNN, CDR2 SYGVQD (reference sequence). V was pared by 5 bases and J by 4 bases, with 4 bases of the junction left unmatched. There are 15 residues in the CDR3. The CDR3 coding sequence is TGCGCCAGCAGTTTAGCGGGAGGGCCGTACAATGAGCAGTTCTTC. Protein sequence: CASSLAGGPYNEQFF.

This clonotype counts as medium-sized. CDR3: CASSLNNSPLHF. The CDR3 coding sequence is TGTGCCAGCAGTCTAAATAATTCACCCCTCCACTTT. The chain combines TRBV28 with TRBJ1-6; D remains unclear. Germline CDR1 and CDR2: MDHEN and SYDVKM. The CDR3 totals 12 residues. V was pared by 5 bases and J by 5 bases, with 4 bases between. The variable domain in full, with the rest retrieved from reference TRBV28 and TRBJ1-6, is DVKVTQSSRYLVKRTGEKVFLECVQDMDHENMFWYRQDPGLGLRLIYFSYDVKMKEKGDIPEGYSVSREKKERFSLILESASTNQTSMYLCASSLNNSPLHFGNGTRLTVT.